The 24 T cell receptor beta chains listed next were all sequenced from one sample in a study of T cell repertoires in cytomegalovirus infection. TCRdb re-called the reads through MiXCR, storing one row per CDR3 protein. The repertoire holds around 300,000 distinct CDR3 sequences, with more than 9% as singletons. Sequenced: PBMCs. The receptors shown here come from a human donor in good health (CMV status not recorded). Some clones in this sample may be carry-over from other donors' samples.

This sequence joins TRBV12-3 or TRBV12-4 and TRBJ2-5; 15 nucleotides align to TRBD2. The CDR3 runs 18 residues. The trim removed 6 bases at V and 1 base at J, leaving 9 bases unmatched. DNA for the CDR3: TGTGCCAGCAGCCCGGGACTAGCGGGAGGCTGGGGCCAAGAGACCCAGTACTTC. It yields the protein CASSPGLAGGWGQETQYF.

This clonotype was detected only a few times. The CDR3: CASSHAGTSGTDTQYF. The CDR3 nucleotides read TGTGCCAGCAGCCATGCGGGGACTAGCGGCACAGATACGCAGTATTTT. The V gene is TRBV4-2, the J gene TRBJ2-3, with TRBD2 matching over 10 bases. Germline CDR1 is LGHNA and CDR2 is YNFKEQ. The V gene end was trimmed by 3 bases and the J gene end by 1 base; junction bases not matched to a gene: 4. This CDR3 has 16 residues.

The rearrangement links TRBV28 to TRBJ2-5; D uncertain. The CDR3 extends over 15 amino acids. Trimming shortened V by 2 bases and J by 5 bases, and 15 bases separated the two germline ends. Germline CDR1 MDHEN, CDR2 SYDVKM. The chain's CDR3 is CASSLNGVSRETQYF. The CDR3 bases are TGTGCCAGCAGTTTAAATGGGGTGAGCAGGGAGACCCAGTACTTC.

This chain joins TRBV20-1 and TRBJ2-4; D may match TRBD1 or TRBD2 (5 bases each). From germline, CDR1 is DFQATT and CDR2 SNEGSKA (reference sequence). Trimming took off 1 base at V and 6 bases at J, with 13 bases between the two ends. The CDR3 length is 14 residues. DNA of the CDR3: TGCAGTGCTAGAGGAGGGGCAGCCGGAAACATTCAGTACTTC. Its translation: CSARGGAAGNIQYF.

This clonotype came up many times. The V call is TRBV11-2, the J call TRBJ1-2, with TRBD1 as a possible D gene (6 bases). Per germline, CDR1 SGHAT and CDR2 FQNNGV. Trimming removed 5 bases at V and 4 bases at J, with 23 bases between. CDR3 size: 17 residues. Written as DNA, the CDR3 is TGTGCCAGCAGCCCTAGTACAGGGCGCCCTCCGTCCTATGGCTACACCTTC. This codes for CASSPSTGRPPSYGYTF.

The chain has TRBV25-1 and TRBJ1-6; 8 positions agree with TRBD1. The V gene's germline CDR1 is MGHDK and CDR2 SYGVNS. The V gene end was trimmed by 4 bases and the J gene end by 6 bases; junction bases not matched to a gene: 11. This CDR3 spans 17 amino acids. The CDR3 DNA is TGTGCCAGCAGTGTCGGACAGGGTACGGTTCTTAATTCACCCCTCCACTTT. Translating it yields CASSVGQGTVLNSPLHF.

This chain joins TRBV4-1 and TRBJ1-1, with 9 bases fitting TRBD1. Germline CDR1 MGHRA, CDR2 YSYEKL. CDR3 length equals 14 residues. Trimming at V came to 1 base and at J to 6 bases, leaving 3 bases not matched to a gene. The CDR3 loop reads CASSQGDRAAEAFF. CDR3 sequence (DNA): TGCGCCAGCAGCCAAGGGGACAGGGCGGCTGAAGCTTTCTTT.

This clonotype was detected a few times. The rearrangement links TRBV4-2 to TRBJ2-5; 9 bases agree with TRBD2. Germline CDR1 reads LGHNA; CDR2 reads YNFKEQ. Unmatched junction bases numbered 3, after V lost 4 bases and J lost 3 bases. The CDR3 is 14 amino acids. In DNA, the CDR3 is TGTGCCAGCAGCCGGGCGGGGGGGGAAGAGACCCAGTACTTC. Residues: CASSRAGGEETQYF.

This clonotype showed up many times. This rearrangement joins TRBV7-2 to TRBJ1-2, with 7 bases aligning to TRBD1. The CDR3 runs 14 residues. V was pared by 6 bases and J by 0 bases, with 4 bases of the junction left unmatched. Germline V lookup: CDR1 SGHTA, CDR2 FQGNSA. The CDR3 sequence: CASRKQGSNYGYTF. The CDR3 coding sequence is TGTGCCAGCAGAAAACAGGGGTCTAACTATGGCTACACCTTC.

The table lists this clonotype with a few counts. The chain combines TRBV27 with TRBJ2-6, with D hard to call. The CDR3 loop spans 14 amino acids. Looked up from germline, CDR1 is MNHEY and CDR2 is SMNVEV (reference sequence). V was clipped by 7 bases and J by 0 bases, with 7 bases between them. The CDR3 loop is CASKMASGANVLTF. The CDR3 DNA follows: TGTGCCAGCAAAATGGCCTCTGGGGCCAACGTCCTGACTTTC.

The rearrangement uses TRBV7-8 and TRBJ2-7, with TRBD1 matching 8 bases. Trimming at V came to 5 bases and at J to 5 bases, leaving 5 bases not matched to a gene. Per germline, CDR1 SGHVS and CDR2 FQNEAQ. The CDR3 consists of 13 residues. The CDR3 sequence is CASSQGQVNEQYF. In DNA form, the CDR3 reads TGTGCCAGCAGCCAGGGACAGGTGAACGAGCAGTACTTC. The entire variable domain, with the rest obtained from reference TRBV7-8 and TRBJ2-7, is as follows: GAGVSQSPRYKVAKRGQDVALRCDPISGHVSLFWYQQALGQGPEFLTYFQNEAQLDKSGLPSDRFFAERPEGSVSTLKIQRTQQEDSAVYLCASSQGQVNEQYFGPGTRLTVT.

The rearrangement joins TRBV7-2 to TRBJ2-2; 7 bases agree with TRBD1. The CDR3 is 16 amino acids. The junction had 11 bases not matched to a gene; V was cut back by 7 bases and J by 3 bases. From germline, CDR1 is SGHTA and CDR2 FQGNSA. CDR3 nucleotide sequence: TGTGCCAGCAACTGTCCCCCAGGGGGTCACACCGGGGAGCTGTTTTTT. Its protein product is CASNCPPGGHTGELFF.

This clonotype has a handful of counts. The chain has TRBV28 and TRBJ2-3; D gene uncertain. Trimming took off 3 bases at V and 6 bases at J, with 7 bases between the two ends. Germline V lookup: CDR1 MDHEN, CDR2 SYDVKM. The CDR3 runs to 12 residues. CDR3 nucleotides: TGTGCCAGCAGTTTGGTCTGGGATACGCAGTATTTT. It translates to CASSLVWDTQYF.

Many counts were recorded for this clonotype. V and J are TRBV12-3 or TRBV12-4 and TRBJ2-7, with D hard to call. The CDR3 consists of 12 residues. V lost 0 bases, J lost 6 bases, and 6 bases lay in between. The CDR3 coding sequence is TGTGCCAGCAGTTTAGCGCGCCTCGAGCAGTACTTC. This sequence encodes CASSLARLEQYF.

The rearrangement links TRBV19 to TRBJ2-5; D may be TRBD1 (6 bases). V dropped 2 bases and J dropped 4 bases, with 17 bases sitting between them. The germline gives CDR1 LNHDA, CDR2 SQIVND (reference sequence). This CDR3 region has 16 residues. CDR3: CASSIRGLTGRETQYF. The CDR3 nucleotides read TGTGCCAGTAGTATACGCGGACTGACAGGTCGAGAGACCCAGTACTTC.

V gene TRBV12-3 or TRBV12-4 combines with J gene TRBJ2-6; D gene unclear. V shed 5 bases and J shed 4 bases, with 9 bases lying between them. The CDR3 consists of 14 residues. The CDR3 region has the DNA TGTGCCAGCAGTCCCAGACCAGGGGCCAACGTCCTGACTTTC. Its translation is CASSPRPGANVLTF.

This clonotype appeared many times. This rearrangement joins TRBV7-2 to TRBJ1-5, with 8 bases that match TRBD1. This CDR3 comprises 16 residues. With V trimmed by 5 bases and J by 2 bases, 8 bases remained unmatched. The germline V gene encodes CDR1 SGHTA and CDR2 FQGNSA. DNA of the CDR3: TGTGCCAGCAGCCTAAAGCCGGACAGGGGCAATCAGCCCCAGCATTTT. The encoded protein is CASSLKPDRGNQPQHF.

V and J are TRBV6-1 and TRBJ2-3; TRBD2 agrees at 7 bases. This CDR3 has 17 amino acids. Germline loops: CDR1 MNHNS, CDR2 SASEGT. The junction had 6 bases not matched to a gene; V was cut back by 0 bases and J by 0 bases. The CDR3 DNA follows: TGTGCCAGCAGTGAAGCTAGGGACTATCCTAGCACAGATACGCAGTATTTT. It yields the protein CASSEARDYPSTDTQYF.

Only a few counts were recorded for this clonotype. J is TRBJ2-3 and V is TRBV12-3 or TRBV12-4; tentative D call: TRBD2 (5 bases). CDR3 length: 13 residues. The ends were cut back, 4 bases at V and 6 bases at J, with 11 bases in the middle. The CDR3 nucleotides are TGTGCCAGCAGTTCGGGGATCCCGGATACGCAGTATTTT. As protein: CASSSGIPDTQYF.

This clonotype was counted ten times or more. The rearrangement uses TRBV28 and TRBJ2-2; D might be TRBD1 or TRBD2, each matching 6 bases. The CDR3 has 15 residues. CDR1 is MDHEN, CDR2 SYDVKM, per germline. V gave up 2 bases and J gave up 4 bases, with 11 bases separating them. CDR3: CASSLGGLVTGELFF. The CDR3 DNA sequence: TGTGCCAGCAGTTTAGGGGGGCTGGTCACCGGGGAGCTGTTTTTT. The whole variable domain, filled in from reference TRBV28 and TRBJ2-2, reads DVKVTQSSRYLVKRTGEKVFLECVQDMDHENMFWYRQDPGLGLRLIYFSYDVKMKEKGDIPEGYSVSREKKERFSLILESASTNQTSMYLCASSLGGLVTGELFFGEGSRLTVL.

This clonotype occurred a few times. The rearrangement links TRBV4-2 to TRBJ2-3; tentative D call: TRBD2 (5 bases). The V and J ends lost 4 bases and 4 bases respectively, with 12 bases between them. CDR1 LGHNA and CDR2 YNFKEQ come from the germline V gene. The CDR3 totals 14 residues. The CDR3 spells CASSPGLRADTQYF. CDR3 in DNA: TGTGCCAGCAGCCCCGGACTTCGGGCAGATACGCAGTATTTT.

This clonotype was found many times. This chain links TRBV7-9 with TRBJ1-5; D call uncertain. V shed 1 base and J shed 7 bases, with 5 bases lying between them. The CDR3 runs 12 residues. Germline CDR1 SEHNR, CDR2 FQNEAQ (reference sequence). CDR3 region: CASSLGEQPQHF. In DNA form, the CDR3 reads TGTGCCAGCAGCTTAGGAGAACAGCCCCAGCATTTT.

A note on this clonotype: An end of the junction differs from the germline gene, which may be a read error. This rearrangement joins TRBV7-9 to TRBJ2-1; weak D call: TRBD2 (5 bases). The CDR3 runs 11 residues. Germline loops: CDR1 SEHNR, CDR2 FQNEAQ (reference sequence). The CDR3 nucleotides read TGTGCCAGCAGCTTAACTCCCCTAGCCCTCTTC. Its translation is CASSLTPLALF.

There are a few counts of this clonotype. This chain uses TRBV7-8 with TRBJ2-1, with 13 bases that match TRBD2. The germline V gene encodes CDR1 SGHVS and CDR2 FQNEAQ. With 5 bases clipped from V and 0 bases from J, the junction kept 10 bases outside the gene matches. This CDR3 is built from 19 residues. In DNA form, the CDR3 reads TGTGCCAGCAGCCTCCCGGGACTAGCGGGGCCTAGCTCCTACAATGAGCAGTTCTTC. This sequence encodes CASSLPGLAGPSSYNEQFF.